Shown below are 12 T cell receptor beta chains from a single sample sequenced in a study of blood T cells in healthy people across ages. Combining a sample-barcoded 5' primer with a J-beta primer mix, a second PCR ran for about 6 to 12 cycles. TCRdb re-called the 5' RACE reads through MiXCR, storing one row per CDR3 protein. The table shows hundreds of thousands of distinct CDR3 sequences, with about 52% occurring only once. The sample was blood. These receptors originate from an older woman in good health.

The gene calls are TRBV4-1 and TRBJ2-4; D is tentatively TRBD1 or TRBD2 (5 bases each). The J call is doubtful: the DNA matches TRBJ2-7 better. Germline V gene sequence: CDR1 MGHRA, CDR2 YSYEKL. The CDR3 has 14 amino acids. The CDR3 loop reads CASSTPGARYEQYF. In nucleotides, the CDR3 is TGCGCCAGCAGCACCCCCGGGGCCAGATACGAGCAGTACTTC.

V usage is TRBV7-8 and J usage is TRBJ1-1, with D maybe TRBD1 (5 bases). V lost 5 bases and J 4 bases, leaving 11 bases between the germline ends. Germline V gene lookup returns CDR1 SGHVS and CDR2 FQNEAQ. The CDR3 has 13 amino acids. CDR3 region: CASSLGVVTEAFF. The CDR3 region has the DNA TGTGCCAGCAGCCTAGGGGTAGTCACTGAAGCTTTCTTT.

The genes are TRBV6-5 and TRBJ1-6; 9 nucleotides match TRBD1. V dropped 5 bases and J dropped 10; count of bases not matched to a gene: 6. The germline V gene encodes CDR1 MNHEY and CDR2 SVGAGI. The CDR3 loop spans 14 amino acids. CDR3 loop: CASSNRGRGSPLHF. The CDR3 DNA follows: TGTGCCAGCAGTAACAGGGGGCGAGGATCACCCCTCCACTTT.

V is TRBV7-2 and J is TRBJ2-7; TRBD2 aligns across 8 bases. Germline V CDR1 and CDR2: SGHTA, FQGNSA. Germline trimming cut 2 bases from V and 5 bases from J; bases unmatched to any gene: 8. The CDR3 runs to 15 residues. The CDR3 sequence is CASSLYSSGSHEQYF. CDR3 bases: TGTGCCAGCAGCTTATATTCCAGCGGGAGTCACGAGCAGTACTTC.

The genes are TRBV7-9 and TRBJ2-3; D remains ambiguous. Germline V gene sequence: CDR1 SEHNR, CDR2 FQNEAQ (reference sequence). The length of the CDR3 is 18 residues. V lost 8 bases, J lost 2 bases, and 26 bases lay in between. CDR3 nucleotides: TGTGCCAGCGAGCGTACACGAAGAGAGTGGGTAGTCACAGATACGCAGTATTTT. Protein sequence: CASERTRREWVVTDTQYF.

In its sample, this clonotype was seen once. The chain is built from TRBV27 and TRBJ1-1, with a tentative D call TRBD1 (6 bases). Germline V gene data show CDR1 as MNHEY and CDR2 as SMNVEV (reference sequence). The CDR3 covers 13 residues. V was shortened by 6 bases and J by 4 bases, with 12 bases between the two germline ends. The CDR3 DNA sequence: TGTGCCAGCAGCCAACAGGGTAGCACTGAAGCTTTCTTT. This sequence encodes CASSQQGSTEAFF.

The chain recombines TRBV7-9 with TRBJ1-1, with TRBD1 matching over 9 bases. The CDR3 runs 17 residues. Germline-derived CDR1 and CDR2 are SEHNR and FQNEAQ (reference sequence). With 3 bases clipped from V and 0 bases from J, the junction kept 8 bases outside the gene matches. CDR3 DNA sequence: TGTGCCAGCAGCTTTCCCACAGGGGGCCCGATGAACACTGAAGCTTTCTTT. Its translation: CASSFPTGGPMNTEAFF.

This chain uses TRBV6-6 with TRBJ1-1, with 7 bases matching TRBD1. CDR3 length: 16 amino acids. Trimming removed 7 bases from V and 1 base from J; junction bases left unmatched: 12. Germline CDR1 MNHNY, CDR2 SVGAGI (reference sequence). In DNA form, the CDR3 reads TGTGCCAGCATTCCACGGGACAGATCAGGGAACACTGAAGCTTTCTTT. Translating gives CASIPRDRSGNTEAFF.

The J gene is TRBJ2-2, the V gene TRBV19, with TRBD2 matching over 7 bases. Germline trimming cut 7 bases from V and 0 bases from J; bases unmatched to any gene: 2. CDR3 length: 14 amino acids. CDR1 and CDR2 from the germline V gene are LNHDA and SQIVND (reference sequence). CDR3 protein: CASKGRANTGELFF. The CDR3 nucleotides are TGTGCCAGTAAAGGGAGGGCGAACACCGGGGAGCTGTTTTTT.

V and J are TRBV5-1 and TRBJ2-7; 7 nucleotides line up with TRBD1. CDR3 size: 16 residues. Per germline, CDR1 SGHRS and CDR2 YFSETQ. Trimming took 2 bases from V and 3 from J; bases not matched to a gene: 11. CDR3 bases: TGCGCCAGCAGCTTCGGGCACCGGGACAGCATCTACGAGCAGTACTTC. It specifies CASSFGHRDSIYEQYF. Drawing the rest from reference TRBV5-1 and TRBJ2-7, the complete variable domain is KAGVTQTPRYLIKTRGQQVTLSCSPISGHRSVSWYQQTPGQGLQFLFEYFSETQRNKGNFPGRFSGRQFSNSRSEMNVSTLELGDSALYLCASSFGHRDSIYEQYFGPGTRLTVT.

This clonotype was recorded a few times. The chain combines TRBV7-2 with TRBJ1-2; 7 nucleotides line up with TRBD1. Unmatched junction bases numbered 15, after V lost 1 base and J lost 10 bases. Germline V lookup: CDR1 SGHTA, CDR2 FQGNSA. The CDR3 totals 16 residues. The CDR3 region is CASSLEEVGGRGSYTF. DNA of the CDR3: TGTGCCAGCAGCTTAGAGGAGGTTGGTGGCAGGGGGTCCTACACCTTC.

V usage is TRBV5-1 and J usage is TRBJ2-3; 7 nucleotides match TRBD1. V was pared by 6 bases and J by 0 bases, with 4 bases of the junction left unmatched. Per germline, CDR1 SGHRS and CDR2 YFSETQ. This CDR3 has 14 residues. CDR3 residues: CASTDRSSTDTQYF. The CDR3 bases are TGCGCCAGCACGGACAGGTCTAGCACAGATACGCAGTATTTT.